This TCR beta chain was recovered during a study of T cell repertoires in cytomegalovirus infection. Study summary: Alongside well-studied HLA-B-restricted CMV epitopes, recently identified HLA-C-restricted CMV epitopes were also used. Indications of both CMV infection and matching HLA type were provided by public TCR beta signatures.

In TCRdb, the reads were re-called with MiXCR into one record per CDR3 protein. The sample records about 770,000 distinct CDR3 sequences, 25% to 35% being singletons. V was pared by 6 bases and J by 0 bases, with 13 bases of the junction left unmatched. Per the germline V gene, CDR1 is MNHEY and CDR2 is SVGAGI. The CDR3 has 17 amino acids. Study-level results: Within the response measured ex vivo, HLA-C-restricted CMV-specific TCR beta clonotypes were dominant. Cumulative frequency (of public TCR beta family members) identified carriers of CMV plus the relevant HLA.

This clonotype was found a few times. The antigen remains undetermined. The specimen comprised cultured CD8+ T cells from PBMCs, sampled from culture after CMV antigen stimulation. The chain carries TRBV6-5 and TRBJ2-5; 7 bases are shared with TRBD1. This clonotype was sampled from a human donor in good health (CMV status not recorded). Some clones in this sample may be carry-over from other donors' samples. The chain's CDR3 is CASRYDNPGQNQETQYF. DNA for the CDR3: TGTGCCAGCAGATACGATAATCCGGGACAGAACCAAGAGACCCAGTACTTC.